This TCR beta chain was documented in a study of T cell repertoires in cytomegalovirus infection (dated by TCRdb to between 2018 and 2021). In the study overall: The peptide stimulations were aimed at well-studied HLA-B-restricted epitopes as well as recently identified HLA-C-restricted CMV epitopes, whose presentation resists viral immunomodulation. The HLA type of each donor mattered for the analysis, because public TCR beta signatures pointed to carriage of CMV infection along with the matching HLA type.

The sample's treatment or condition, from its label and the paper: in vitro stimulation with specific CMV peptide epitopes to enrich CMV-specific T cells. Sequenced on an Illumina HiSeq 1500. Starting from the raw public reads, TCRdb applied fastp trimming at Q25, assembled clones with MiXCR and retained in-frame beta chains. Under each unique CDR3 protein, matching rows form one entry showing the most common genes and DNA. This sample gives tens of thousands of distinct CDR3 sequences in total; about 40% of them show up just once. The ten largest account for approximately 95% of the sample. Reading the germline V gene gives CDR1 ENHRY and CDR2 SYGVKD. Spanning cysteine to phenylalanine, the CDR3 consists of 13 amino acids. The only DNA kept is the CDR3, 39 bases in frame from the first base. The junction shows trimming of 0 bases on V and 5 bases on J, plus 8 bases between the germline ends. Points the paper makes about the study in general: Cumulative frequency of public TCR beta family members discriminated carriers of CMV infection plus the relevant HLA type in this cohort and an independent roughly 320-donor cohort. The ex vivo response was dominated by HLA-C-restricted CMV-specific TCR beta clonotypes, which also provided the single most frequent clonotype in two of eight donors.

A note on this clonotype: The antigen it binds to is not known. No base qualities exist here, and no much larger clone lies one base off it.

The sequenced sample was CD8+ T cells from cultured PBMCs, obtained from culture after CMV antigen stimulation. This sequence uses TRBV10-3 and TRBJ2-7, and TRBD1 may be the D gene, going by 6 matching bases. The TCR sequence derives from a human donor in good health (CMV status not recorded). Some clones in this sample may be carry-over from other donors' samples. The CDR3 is CAISESQGNEQYF. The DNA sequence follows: TGTGCCATCAGTGAGTCCCAGGGGAACGAGCAGTACTTC.